This TCR beta chain was identified during a study of shared clonotypes between healthy human individuals. Produced via immunoSEQ multiplex PCR; TCRdb's table is partial and in-frame only. The data contain approximately 1.4 million clones, 95% to 99% of them singletons. The CDR3 spans 16 residues. V was clipped by 6 bases and J by 6 bases; unmatched bases: 14. CDR1 and CDR2 (germline): MNHNY, SVGAGI (reference sequence). Material: naive CD4+ T cells sorted from blood. Subset here: CD45RA+ positively selected. The receptor comes from a man aged 25 to 45 in good health. V and J are TRBV6-6 and TRBJ2-3; 8 bases are a match to TRBD1. CDR3 bases: TGTGCCAGCAGGAGGGGTGGACAGGGAGATTCTGATACGCAGTATTTT. This translates into CASRRGGQGDSDTQYF.